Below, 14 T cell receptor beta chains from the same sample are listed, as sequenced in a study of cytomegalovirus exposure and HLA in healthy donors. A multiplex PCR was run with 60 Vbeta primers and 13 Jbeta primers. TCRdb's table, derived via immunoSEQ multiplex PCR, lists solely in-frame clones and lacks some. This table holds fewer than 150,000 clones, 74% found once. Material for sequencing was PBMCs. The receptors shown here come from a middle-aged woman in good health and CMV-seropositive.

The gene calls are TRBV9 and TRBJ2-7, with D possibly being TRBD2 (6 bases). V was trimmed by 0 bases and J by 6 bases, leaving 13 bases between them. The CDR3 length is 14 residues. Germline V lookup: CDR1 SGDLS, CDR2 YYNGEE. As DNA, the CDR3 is TGTGCCAGCAGCGTAGGAGGGGTCGGGGGCGAGCAGTACTTC. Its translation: CASSVGGVGGEQYF.

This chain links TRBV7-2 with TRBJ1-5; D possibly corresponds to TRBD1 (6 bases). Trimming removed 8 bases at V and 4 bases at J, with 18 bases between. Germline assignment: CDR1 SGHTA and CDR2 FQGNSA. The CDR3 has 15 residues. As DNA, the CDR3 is TGTGCCAGCTCAATAGGGGGGGGTCGGAATCAGCCCCAGCATTTT. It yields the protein CASSIGGGRNQPQHF.

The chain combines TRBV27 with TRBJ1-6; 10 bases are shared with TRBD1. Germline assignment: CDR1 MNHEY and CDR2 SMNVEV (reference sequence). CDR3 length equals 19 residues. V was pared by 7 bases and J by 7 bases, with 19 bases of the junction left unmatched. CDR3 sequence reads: CASTATPGQGHMGNSPLHF. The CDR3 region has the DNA TGTGCCAGCACCGCGACCCCGGGACAGGGGCATATGGGGAATTCACCCCTCCACTTT.

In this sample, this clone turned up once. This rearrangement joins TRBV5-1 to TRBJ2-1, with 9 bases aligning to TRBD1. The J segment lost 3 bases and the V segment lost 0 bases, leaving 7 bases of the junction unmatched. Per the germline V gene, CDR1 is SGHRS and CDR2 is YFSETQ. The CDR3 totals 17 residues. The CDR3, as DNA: TGCGCCAGCAGCTTGGCTCCTACAGGGGGCATCTACAATGAGCAGTTCTTC. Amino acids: CASSLAPTGGIYNEQFF.

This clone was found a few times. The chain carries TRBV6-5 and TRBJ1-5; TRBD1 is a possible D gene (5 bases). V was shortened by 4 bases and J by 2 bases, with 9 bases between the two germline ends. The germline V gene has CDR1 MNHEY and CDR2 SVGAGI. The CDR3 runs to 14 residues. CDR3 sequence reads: CASSLKGGNQPQHF. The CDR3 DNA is TGTGCCAGCAGTTTAAAAGGGGGCAATCAGCCCCAGCATTTT.

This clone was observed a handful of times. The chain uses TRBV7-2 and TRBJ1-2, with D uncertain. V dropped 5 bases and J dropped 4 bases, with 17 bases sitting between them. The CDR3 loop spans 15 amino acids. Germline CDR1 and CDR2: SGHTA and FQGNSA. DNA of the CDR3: TGTGCCAGCAGCCCATGGGAGGGAGGAGCCTATGGCTACACCTTC. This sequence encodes CASSPWEGGAYGYTF.

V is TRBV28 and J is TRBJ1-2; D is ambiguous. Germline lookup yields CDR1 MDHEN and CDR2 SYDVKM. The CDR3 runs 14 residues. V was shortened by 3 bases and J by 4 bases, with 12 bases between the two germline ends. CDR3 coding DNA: TGTGCCAGCAGTTTCCCTAGTACGGGCTATGGCTACACCTTC. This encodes CASSFPSTGYGYTF.

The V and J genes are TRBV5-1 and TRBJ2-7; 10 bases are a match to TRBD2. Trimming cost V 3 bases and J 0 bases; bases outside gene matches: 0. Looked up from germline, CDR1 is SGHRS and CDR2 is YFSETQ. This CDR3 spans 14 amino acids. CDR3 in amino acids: CASSSSGSSYEQYF. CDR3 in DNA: TGCGCCAGCAGCTCTAGCGGGAGCTCCTACGAGCAGTACTTC.

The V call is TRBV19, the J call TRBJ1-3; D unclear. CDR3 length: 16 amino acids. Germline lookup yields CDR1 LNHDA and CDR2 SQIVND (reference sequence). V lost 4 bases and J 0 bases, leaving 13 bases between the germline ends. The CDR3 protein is CASSRNTASSGNTIYF. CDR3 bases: TGTGCCAGTAGTAGAAATACAGCCTCCTCTGGAAACACCATATATTTT.

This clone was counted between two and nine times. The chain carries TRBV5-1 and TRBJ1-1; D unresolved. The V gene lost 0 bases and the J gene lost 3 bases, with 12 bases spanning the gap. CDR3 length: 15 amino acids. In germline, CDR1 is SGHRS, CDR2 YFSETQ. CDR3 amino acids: CASSLVAGADTEAFF. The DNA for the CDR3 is TGCGCCAGCAGCTTGGTGGCGGGCGCGGACACTGAAGCTTTCTTT.

The CDR3 spells CASSLVAGGRDEQFF. CDR3 in DNA: TGTGCCAGCAGCTTAGTAGCGGGGGGGAGGGATGAGCAGTTCTTC. V and J are TRBV7-3 and TRBJ2-1; 11 bases are shared with TRBD2. Trimming took 2 bases from V and 8 from J; bases not matched to a gene: 5. The germline V gene encodes CDR1 SGHTA and CDR2 FQGTGA. The CDR3 is made up of 15 amino acids.

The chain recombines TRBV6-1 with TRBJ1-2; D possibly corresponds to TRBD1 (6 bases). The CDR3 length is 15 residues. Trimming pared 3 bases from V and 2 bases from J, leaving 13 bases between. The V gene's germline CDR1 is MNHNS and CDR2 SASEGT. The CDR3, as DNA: TGTGCCAGCAGTGACTCAGGGGTTGTGAACTATGGCTACACCTTC. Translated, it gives CASSDSGVVNYGYTF.

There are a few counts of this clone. CDR3 sequence reads: CASSPLSSYEQYF. For the CDR3, the DNA is TGTGCCAGCAGCCCGCTGAGCTCCTACGAGCAGTACTTC. The chain is built from TRBV7-8 and TRBJ2-7; no firm D call. Looked up from germline, CDR1 is SGHVS and CDR2 is FQNEAQ. The CDR3 has 13 amino acids. The V and J ends lost 5 bases and 0 bases respectively, with 8 bases between them.

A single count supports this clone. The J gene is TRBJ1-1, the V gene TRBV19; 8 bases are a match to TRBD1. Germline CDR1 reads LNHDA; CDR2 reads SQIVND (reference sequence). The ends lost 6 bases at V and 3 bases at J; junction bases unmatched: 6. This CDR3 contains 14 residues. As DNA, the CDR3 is TGTGCCAGTAGCAGGGGGCTTTGGGACACTGAAGCTTTCTTT. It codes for CASSRGLWDTEAFF.